The 22 T cell receptor beta chains presented below share a single source sample, sequenced in a study of OX40 agonist ivuxolimab in advanced cancers. Measured with immunoSEQ multiplex PCR; TCRdb has only the in-frame clones, and not every one. This sample has about 70,000 clones, with 75% to 90% found just once. This specimen was CD4+ or CD8+ T cells sorted from blood, taken in a trial of the OX40 agonist ivuxolimab. The receptors derive from an adult with an advanced solid tumor such as melanoma, head and neck, liver or kidney cancer.

About this clone itself: Because the CDR3's place on the DNA is in doubt, the DNA is left out and the CDR3 is given as listed by TCRdb. The CDR3 sequence: CASRNPFGGGSNQPQHF. V usage is TRBV21-1 and J usage is TRBJ1-5. TRBV21-1 is described as a pseudogene. The CDR3 adds up to 17 amino acids, both ends counted.

The chain carries TRBV9 and TRBJ1-4, with 7 bases lining up with TRBD1. V gave up 0 bases and J gave up 8 bases; unmatched junction bases: 4. Germline V CDR1 and CDR2: SGDLS, YYNGEE. The CDR3 is 14 residues long. The CDR3 region is CASSVDRGEEKLFF. The CDR3 region has the DNA TGTGCCAGCAGCGTAGACAGGGGCGAGGAAAAACTGTTTTTT.

The chain uses TRBV5-6 and TRBJ2-2, with 9 bases aligning to TRBD2. CDR1 and CDR2 (germline): SGHDT, YYEEEE. Trimming took 4 bases from V and 5 from J; bases not matched to a gene: 3. The CDR3 extends over 14 amino acids. As DNA, the CDR3 is TGTGCCAGCAGCCGCGGGGGGGCTACCGGGGAGCTGTTTTTT. This codes for CASSRGGATGELFF.

The V and J genes are TRBV7-8 and TRBJ2-5; D is unclear. Trimming took off 3 bases at V and 2 bases at J, with 7 bases between the two ends. The CDR3 totals 13 residues. Per germline, CDR1 SGHVS and CDR2 FQNEAQ. The CDR3 DNA reads TGTGCCAGCAGCTTGAATCATCAAGAGACCCAGTACTTC. Protein product: CASSLNHQETQYF.

V gene TRBV30 combines with J gene TRBJ1-6; perhaps TRBD1 as D (5 bases). Trimming cost V 2 bases and J 6 bases, with 11 bases left between them. The CDR3 runs to 14 residues. Per germline, CDR1 GTSNPN and CDR2 SVGIG (reference sequence). Here the CDR3 DNA reads TGTGCCTGGAGTTTGGCCGGGGGTAATTCACCCCTCCACTTT. Translated: CAWSLAGGNSPLHF.

In its sample, this clone was seen once. One end of the junction does not line up with germline, which may come from a read error. The chain uses TRBV11-1 and TRBJ2-5; D is unresolved. Germline V lookup: CDR1 SGHAT, CDR2 FQDESV (reference sequence). The CDR3 is 17 residues long. CDR3 sequence: CASSLGPKWAAQENQYF. The CDR3 nucleotides read TGTGCCAGCAGCTTAGGGCCGAAGTGGGCGGCCCAAGAGAACCAGTACTTC.

This chain connects TRBV18 to TRBJ2-1; unclear D gene. This CDR3 is 13 amino acids long. Looked up from germline, CDR1 is KGHSH and CDR2 is LQKENI. V was trimmed by 2 bases and J by 4 bases, leaving 6 bases between them. The CDR3 protein is CASSPTGYNEQFF. The CDR3 DNA is TGTGCCAGCTCACCAACTGGGTACAATGAGCAGTTCTTC.

Here the CDR3 DNA reads TGTGCCAGCAGTAGTCAGGGCACAGATACGCAGTATTTT. It codes for CASSSQGTDTQYF. The chain employs TRBV25-1 and TRBJ2-3; no clear D gene. The V gene lost 5 bases and the J gene lost 1 base, with 7 bases spanning the gap. The germline V gene has CDR1 MGHDK and CDR2 SYGVNS. The CDR3 runs to 13 residues.

CDR3 nucleotide sequence: TGTGCCAGCAGTTTGAGGGGACACAACACCGGGGAGCTGTTTTTT. This translates into CASSLRGHNTGELFF. This chain uses TRBV27 with TRBJ2-2, with D perhaps matching TRBD1 (6 bases). The CDR3 loop spans 15 amino acids. Germline CDR1 is MNHEY and CDR2 is SMNVEV (reference sequence). With 3 bases removed from V and 2 bases from J, the gap between germline ends came to 10 bases.

This clone was observed a handful of times. The chain combines TRBV10-3 with TRBJ1-6; 7 bases map to TRBD1. The trim removed 10 bases at V and 6 bases at J, leaving 9 bases unmatched. The germline V gene has CDR1 ENHRY and CDR2 SYGVKD. There are 14 residues in the CDR3. The CDR3 nucleotides are TGTGCCACCCTCGGGACAGTTCCTAATTCACCCCTCCACTTT. Protein product: CATLGTVPNSPLHF.

The chain recombines TRBV13 with TRBJ1-2; TRBD1 matches at 12 bases. Trimming took 5 bases from V and 6 from J; bases not matched to a gene: 10. The CDR3 spans 16 residues. Germline CDR1 is PRHDT and CDR2 is FYEKMQ (reference sequence). For the CDR3, the DNA is TGTGCCAGCAGCGACTCCGGGACAGGGGGCATGGATGGCTACACCTTC. Protein product: CASSDSGTGGMDGYTF.

The chain combines TRBV6-7 with TRBJ2-5; no firm D call. TRBV6-7 is an open reading frame, and its role is uncertain. The CDR3 totals 13 residues. The V end was cut by 5 bases, the J end by 5 bases, with 12 bases between. CDR3 nucleotides: TGTGCCAGCAGTCCCTCCGGTAGGGAGACCCAGTACTTC. This encodes CASSPSGRETQYF.

This clone was observed a few times. V gene TRBV28 combines with J gene TRBJ1-2; 9 bases line up with TRBD1. Germline values: CDR1 MDHEN, CDR2 SYDVKM. The CDR3 has 16 residues. The V and J ends lost 4 bases and 3 bases, in that order; junction bases with no gene match: 9. The CDR3 DNA is TGTGCCAGCAGTTGGGGGACAGGGCGTACGGACTATGGCTACACCTTC. This codes for CASSWGTGRTDYGYTF.

The chain recombines TRBV19 with TRBJ2-5, with 8 nucleotides matching TRBD1. The V segment lost 6 bases and the J segment 5 bases; nucleotides outside the gene matches: 11. The CDR3 has 15 amino acids. The germline V gene has CDR1 LNHDA and CDR2 SQIVND (reference sequence). The CDR3 nucleotides read TGTGCCAGTAGCAGCACAGGGGGGACAGGCGAGACCCAGTACTTC. Translated: CASSSTGGTGETQYF.

The J gene is TRBJ1-4, the V gene TRBV15; D is undetermined. Per germline, CDR1 LNHNV and CDR2 YYDKDF (reference sequence). The CDR3 extends over 16 amino acids. Trimming left V 0 bases short and J 5 bases short, with 13 bases between. The CDR3 coding sequence is TGTGCCACCAGCAGAGATGTGGGCGGAAAAAATGAAAAACTGTTTTTT. Its translation is CATSRDVGGKNEKLFF. The whole variable domain, filled in from reference TRBV15 and TRBJ1-4, reads DAMVIQNPRYQVTQFGKPVTLSCSQTLNHNVMYWYQQKSSQAPKLLFHYYDKDFNNEADTPDNFQSRRPNTSFCFLDIRSPGLGDTAMYLCATSRDVGGKNEKLFFGSGTQLSVL.

The J gene is TRBJ2-1, the V gene TRBV7-9; D is perhaps TRBD1 or TRBD2 (5 bases each). The germline CDR1 and CDR2 sequences are SEHNR and FQNEAQ (reference sequence). The CDR3 is 13 amino acids. The V gene lost 2 bases and the J gene lost 6 bases, with 8 bases spanning the gap. The CDR3, as DNA: TGTGCCAGCAGCTTATCAGGGACCAATGAGCAGTTCTTC. Residues: CASSLSGTNEQFF.

The CDR3 region is CASSRLAGVYEQYF. CDR3 DNA sequence: TGTGCCAGCAGCAGACTAGCGGGGGTCTACGAGCAGTACTTC. The chain carries TRBV7-2 and TRBJ2-7; TRBD2 matches at 12 bases. V trimming: 5 bases; J trimming: 3 bases; junction bases outside the gene matches: 2. The CDR3 runs to 14 residues. CDR1 and CDR2 from the germline V gene are SGHTA and FQGNSA.

The V and J genes are TRBV7-3 and TRBJ1-2; TRBD1 matches at 7 bases. The V gene's germline CDR1 is SGHTA and CDR2 FQGTGA. The CDR3 is 15 residues long. V gave up 5 bases and J gave up 4 bases; unmatched junction bases: 10. CDR3 amino acids: CASSPKEGAGYGYTF. Written as DNA, the CDR3 is TGTGCCAGCAGCCCAAAGGAGGGGGCGGGCTATGGCTACACCTTC.

This rearrangement joins TRBV6-6 to TRBJ2-2, with TRBD2 matching over 7 bases. This CDR3 spans 13 amino acids. Germline V gene lookup returns CDR1 MNHNY and CDR2 SVGAGI (reference sequence). V lost 11 bases and J lost 8; bases outside the gene matches: 11. The CDR3 bases are TGTGCCGGGAGGGGAGTAATCGATGGGGAGCTGTTTTTT. It encodes CAGRGVIDGELFF.

The CDR3 DNA sequence: TGTGCCAGCAGCAGTTCAGGGGGTCAGAACACCGGGGAGCTGTTTTTT. Translated: CASSSSGGQNTGELFF. This rearrangement joins TRBV7-6 to TRBJ2-2, with TRBD1 matching over 7 bases. Germline trimming cut 5 bases from V and 1 base from J; bases unmatched to any gene: 7. The CDR3 consists of 16 residues. Germline V lookup: CDR1 SGHVS, CDR2 FNYEAQ.

This clone was counted a few times. The gene calls are TRBV5-8 and TRBJ2-3, with D possibly being TRBD1 or TRBD2 (6 bases each). Trimming took off 4 bases at V and 5 bases at J, with 17 bases between the two ends. The CDR3 spans 15 residues. CDR1 is SGHTS, CDR2 YDEGEE, per germline. Here the CDR3 DNA reads TGTGCCAGCAGCCGTCCCCCCCGGGGGCGAGATACGCAGTATTTT. Its translation: CASSRPPRGRDTQYF.

This clone was seen only a few times. The V call is TRBV7-2, the J call TRBJ1-5, with unresolved D. Germline lookup yields CDR1 SGHTA and CDR2 FQGNSA. With 4 bases removed from V and 3 bases from J, the gap between germline ends came to 7 bases. The CDR3 runs to 13 residues. CDR3 amino acids: CASSYRANQPQHF. For the CDR3, the DNA is TGTGCCAGCAGCTACCGGGCCAATCAGCCCCAGCATTTT.